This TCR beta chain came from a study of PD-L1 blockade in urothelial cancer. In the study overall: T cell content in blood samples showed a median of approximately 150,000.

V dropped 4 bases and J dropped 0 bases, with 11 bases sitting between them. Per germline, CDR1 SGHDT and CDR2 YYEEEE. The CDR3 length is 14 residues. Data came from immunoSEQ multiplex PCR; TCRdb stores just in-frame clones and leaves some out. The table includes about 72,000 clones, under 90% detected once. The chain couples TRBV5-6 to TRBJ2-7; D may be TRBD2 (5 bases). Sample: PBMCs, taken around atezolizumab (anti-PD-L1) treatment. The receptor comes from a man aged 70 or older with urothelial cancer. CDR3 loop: CASSQRRSSYEQYF. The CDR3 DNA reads TGTGCCAGCAGCCAAAGGAGGTCCTCCTACGAGCAGTACTTC.